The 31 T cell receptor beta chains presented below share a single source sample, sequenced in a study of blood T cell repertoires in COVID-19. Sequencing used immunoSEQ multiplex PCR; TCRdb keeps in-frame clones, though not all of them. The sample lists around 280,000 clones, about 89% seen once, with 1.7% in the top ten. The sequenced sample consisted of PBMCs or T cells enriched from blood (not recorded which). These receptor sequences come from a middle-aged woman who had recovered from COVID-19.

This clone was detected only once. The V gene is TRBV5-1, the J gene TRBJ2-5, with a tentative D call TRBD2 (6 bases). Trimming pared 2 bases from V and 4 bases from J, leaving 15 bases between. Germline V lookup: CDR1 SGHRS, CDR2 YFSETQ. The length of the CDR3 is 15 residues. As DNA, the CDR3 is TGCGCCAGCAGCTTATTGGCGGGGCTTTCAGAGACCCAGTACTTC. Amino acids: CASSLLAGLSETQYF.

In DNA form, the CDR3 reads TGCGCCAGCAGCTTTCGAGCGGGATCGGACAATGAGCAGTTCTTC. It is translated as CASSFRAGSDNEQFF. This chain links TRBV5-1 with TRBJ2-1, with TRBD2 matching 7 bases. Germline V gene sequence: CDR1 SGHRS, CDR2 YFSETQ. With V trimmed by 2 bases and J by 5 bases, 7 bases remained unmatched. CDR3 length equals 15 residues.

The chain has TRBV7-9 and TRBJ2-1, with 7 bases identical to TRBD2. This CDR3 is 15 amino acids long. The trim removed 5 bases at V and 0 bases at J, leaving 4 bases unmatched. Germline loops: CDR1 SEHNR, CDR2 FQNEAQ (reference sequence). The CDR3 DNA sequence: TGTGCCAGCAGCGTCAGCGGGGTCTCCTACAATGAGCAGTTCTTC. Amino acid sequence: CASSVSGVSYNEQFF.

CDR3 loop: CATQLAGGNEQFF. The CDR3 nucleotides read TGTGCCACCCAACTAGCGGGGGGCAATGAGCAGTTCTTC. The V and J genes are TRBV12-3 or TRBV12-4 and TRBJ2-1, with 12 bases that match TRBD2. V dropped 10 bases and J dropped 6; count of bases not matched to a gene: 4. This CDR3 comprises 13 residues.

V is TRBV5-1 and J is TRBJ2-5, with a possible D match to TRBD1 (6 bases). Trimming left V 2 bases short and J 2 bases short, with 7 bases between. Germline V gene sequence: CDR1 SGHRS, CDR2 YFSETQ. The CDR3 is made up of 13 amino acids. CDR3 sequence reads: CASSFGQQETQYF. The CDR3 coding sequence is TGCGCCAGCAGCTTCGGACAGCAAGAGACCCAGTACTTC.

The CDR3 coding sequence is TGTGCCAGCAGTGTACTAGCGGGGGGGCGTGAGACCCAGTACTTC. Translation: CASSVLAGGRETQYF. The chain uses TRBV2 and TRBJ2-5, with TRBD2 matching over 13 bases. The ends lost 4 bases at V and 5 bases at J; junction bases unmatched: 4. Germline CDR1 is SNHLY and CDR2 is FYNNEI. This CDR3 contains 15 residues.

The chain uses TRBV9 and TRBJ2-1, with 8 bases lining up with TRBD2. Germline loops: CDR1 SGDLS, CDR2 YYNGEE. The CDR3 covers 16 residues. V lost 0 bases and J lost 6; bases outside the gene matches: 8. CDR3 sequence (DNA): TGTGCCAGCAGCGTAGCTGGCGGGGGGATGACCAATGAGCAGTTCTTC. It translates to CASSVAGGGMTNEQFF. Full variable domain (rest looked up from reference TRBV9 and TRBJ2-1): DSGVTQTPKHLITATGQRVTLRCSPRSGDLSVYWYQQSLDQGLQFLIQYYNGEERAKGNILERFSAQQFPDLHSELNLSSLELGDSALYFCASSVAGGGMTNEQFFGPGTRLTVL.

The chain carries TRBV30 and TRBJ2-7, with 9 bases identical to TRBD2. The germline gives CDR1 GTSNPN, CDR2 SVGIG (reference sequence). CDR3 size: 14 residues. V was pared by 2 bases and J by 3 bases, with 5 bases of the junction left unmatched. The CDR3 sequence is CAWSWEREVYEQYF. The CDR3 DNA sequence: TGTGCCTGGAGTTGGGAGCGGGAGGTCTACGAGCAGTACTTC.

The DNA for the CDR3 is TGTGCCAGCAGCTTAGGTTTGCGGGGGGGCCCAGATACGCAGTATTTT. Protein sequence: CASSLGLRGGPDTQYF. The gene calls are TRBV7-2 and TRBJ2-3, with 9 bases lining up with TRBD2. Germline trimming cut 1 base from V and 4 bases from J; bases unmatched to any gene: 6. The germline V gene encodes CDR1 SGHTA and CDR2 FQGNSA. CDR3 length: 16 amino acids.

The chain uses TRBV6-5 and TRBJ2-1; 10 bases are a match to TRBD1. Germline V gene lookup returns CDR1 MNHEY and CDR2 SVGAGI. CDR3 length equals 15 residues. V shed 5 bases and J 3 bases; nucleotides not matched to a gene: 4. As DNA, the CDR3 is TGTGCCAGCAGTCGGGACAGGGGTGGCTACAATGAGCAGTTCTTC. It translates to CASSRDRGGYNEQFF.

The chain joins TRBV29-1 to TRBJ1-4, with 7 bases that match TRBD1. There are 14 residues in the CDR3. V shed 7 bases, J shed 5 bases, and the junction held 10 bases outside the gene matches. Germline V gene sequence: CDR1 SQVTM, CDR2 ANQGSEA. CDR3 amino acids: CSAKTGQENEKLFF. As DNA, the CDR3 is TGCAGCGCAAAGACAGGGCAGGAGAATGAAAAACTGTTTTTT.

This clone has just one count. DNA of the CDR3: TGTGCCAGCAGCCAACCGACAGGTTCCTACAATGAGCAGTTCTTC. It specifies CASSQPTGSYNEQFF. The V call is TRBV5-4, the J call TRBJ2-1; tentatively, D is TRBD1 (6 bases). The V end lost 4 bases, the J end lost 1 base, and 12 bases lay between the germline ends. The CDR3 is made up of 15 amino acids. Germline loops: CDR1 SGHNT, CDR2 YYREEE (reference sequence).

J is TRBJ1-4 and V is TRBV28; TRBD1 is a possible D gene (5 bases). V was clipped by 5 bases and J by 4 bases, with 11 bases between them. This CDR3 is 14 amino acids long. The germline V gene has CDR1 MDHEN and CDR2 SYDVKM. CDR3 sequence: CASSRTSGNEKLFF. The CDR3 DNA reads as TGTGCCAGCAGTCGGACAAGTGGTAATGAAAAACTGTTTTTT. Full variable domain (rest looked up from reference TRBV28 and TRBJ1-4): DVKVTQSSRYLVKRTGEKVFLECVQDMDHENMFWYRQDPGLGLRLIYFSYDVKMKEKGDIPEGYSVSREKKERFSLILESASTNQTSMYLCASSRTSGNEKLFFGSGTQLSVL.

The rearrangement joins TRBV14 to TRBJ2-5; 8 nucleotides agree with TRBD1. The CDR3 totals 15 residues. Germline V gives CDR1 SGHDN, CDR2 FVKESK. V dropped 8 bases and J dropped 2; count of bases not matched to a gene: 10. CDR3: CASRKGQGLQETQYF. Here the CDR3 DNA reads TGTGCCAGCCGAAAAGGACAGGGCCTACAAGAGACCCAGTACTTC.

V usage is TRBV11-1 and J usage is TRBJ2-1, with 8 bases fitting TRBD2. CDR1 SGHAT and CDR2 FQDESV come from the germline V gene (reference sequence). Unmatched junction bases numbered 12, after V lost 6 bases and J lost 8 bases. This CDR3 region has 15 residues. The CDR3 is CASSRREAGVHEQFF. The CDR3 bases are TGTGCCAGCAGTCGCAGGGAAGCGGGAGTTCATGAGCAGTTCTTC. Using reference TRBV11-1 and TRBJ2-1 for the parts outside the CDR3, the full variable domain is EAEVAQSPRYKITEKSQAVAFWCDPISGHATLYWYRQILGQGPELLVQFQDESVVDDSQLPKDRFSAERLKGVDSTLKIQPAELGDSAMYLCASSRREAGVHEQFFGPGTRLTVL.

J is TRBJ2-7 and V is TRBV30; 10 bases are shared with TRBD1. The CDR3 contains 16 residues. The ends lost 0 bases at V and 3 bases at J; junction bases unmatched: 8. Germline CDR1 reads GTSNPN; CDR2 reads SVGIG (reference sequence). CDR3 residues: CAWSVSLGQGRYEQYF. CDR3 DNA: TGTGCCTGGAGTGTATCTTTGGGACAGGGGCGCTACGAGCAGTACTTC.

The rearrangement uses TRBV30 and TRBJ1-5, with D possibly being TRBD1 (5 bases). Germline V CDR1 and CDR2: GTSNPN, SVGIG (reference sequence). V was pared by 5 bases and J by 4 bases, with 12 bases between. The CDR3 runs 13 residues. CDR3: CAWGGRGNQPQHF. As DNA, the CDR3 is TGTGCCTGGGGTGGGAGGGGTAATCAGCCCCAGCATTTT.

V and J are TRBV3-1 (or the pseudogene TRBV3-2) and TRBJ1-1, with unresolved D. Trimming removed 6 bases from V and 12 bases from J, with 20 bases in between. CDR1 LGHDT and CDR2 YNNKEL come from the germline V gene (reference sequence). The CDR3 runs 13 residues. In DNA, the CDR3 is TGTGCCAGCAGGCAACCGTCTGGCGAGAGGTCTTTCTTT. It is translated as CASRQPSGERSFF.

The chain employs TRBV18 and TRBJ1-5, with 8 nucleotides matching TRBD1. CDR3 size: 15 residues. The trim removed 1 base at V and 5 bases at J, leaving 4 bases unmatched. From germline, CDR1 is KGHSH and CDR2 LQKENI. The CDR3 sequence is CASSPRQGNDQPQHF. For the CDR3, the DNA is TGTGCCAGCTCACCACGACAGGGGAACGATCAGCCCCAGCATTTT.

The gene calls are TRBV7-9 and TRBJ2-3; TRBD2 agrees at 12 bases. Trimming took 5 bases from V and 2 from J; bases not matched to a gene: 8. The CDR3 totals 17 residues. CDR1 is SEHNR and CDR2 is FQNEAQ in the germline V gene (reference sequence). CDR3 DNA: TGTGCCAGCAGCCTCCTCAGGACTAGCGGGAACACAGATACGCAGTATTTT. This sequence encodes CASSLLRTSGNTDTQYF.

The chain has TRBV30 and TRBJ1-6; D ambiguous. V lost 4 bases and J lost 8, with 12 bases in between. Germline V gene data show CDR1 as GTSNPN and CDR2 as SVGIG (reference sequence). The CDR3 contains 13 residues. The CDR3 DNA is TGTGCCTGGAATGTTATGAGGGATTCACCCCTCCACTTT. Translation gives CAWNVMRDSPLHF.

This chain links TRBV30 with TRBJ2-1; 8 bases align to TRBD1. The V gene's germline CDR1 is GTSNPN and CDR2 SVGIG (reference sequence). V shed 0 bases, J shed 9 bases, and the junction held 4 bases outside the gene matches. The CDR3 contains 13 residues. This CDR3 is CAWSVDRGGEQFF. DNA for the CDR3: TGTGCCTGGAGTGTAGACAGGGGCGGTGAGCAGTTCTTC.

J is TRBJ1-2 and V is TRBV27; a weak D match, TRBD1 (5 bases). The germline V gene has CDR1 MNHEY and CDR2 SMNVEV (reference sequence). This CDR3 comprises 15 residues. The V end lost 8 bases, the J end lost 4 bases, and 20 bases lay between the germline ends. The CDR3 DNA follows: TGTGCCAGCGGCTCGACCTGGGAGGGACCCTATGGCTACACCTTC. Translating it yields CASGSTWEGPYGYTF.

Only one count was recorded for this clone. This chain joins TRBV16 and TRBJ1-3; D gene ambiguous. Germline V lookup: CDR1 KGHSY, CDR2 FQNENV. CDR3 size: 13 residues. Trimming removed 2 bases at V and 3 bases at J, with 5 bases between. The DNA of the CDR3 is TGTGCCAGCAGCCAAGGCCTTGGAAACACCATATATTTT. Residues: CASSQGLGNTIYF. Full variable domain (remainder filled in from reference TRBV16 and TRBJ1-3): GEEVAQTPKHLVRGEGQKAKLYCAPIKGHSYVFWYQQVLKNEFKFLISFQNENVFDETGMPKERFSAKCLPNSPCSLEIQATKLEDSAVYFCASSQGLGNTIYFGEGSWLTVV.

CDR3 coding DNA: TGTGCCAGCAGCTTAGAACAGGGCAATCAGCCCCAGCATTTT. Its translation is CASSLEQGNQPQHF. The V gene is TRBV7-2, the J gene TRBJ1-5, with D maybe TRBD1 (5 bases). The CDR3 loop spans 14 amino acids. Trimming pared 1 base from V and 2 bases from J, leaving 6 bases between. From germline, CDR1 is SGHTA and CDR2 FQGNSA.

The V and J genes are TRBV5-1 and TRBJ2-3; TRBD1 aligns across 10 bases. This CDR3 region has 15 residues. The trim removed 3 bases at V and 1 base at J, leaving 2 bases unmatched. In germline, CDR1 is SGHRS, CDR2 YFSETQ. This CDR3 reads CASSSTGGGTDTQYF. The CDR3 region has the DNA TGCGCCAGCAGCTCGACAGGGGGCGGCACAGATACGCAGTATTTT.

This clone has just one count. Written as DNA, the CDR3 is TGTGCCAGCTCACCACTGCAGGGGTTTTCTGGAAACACCATATATTTT. Amino acid sequence: CASSPLQGFSGNTIYF. V usage is TRBV18 and J usage is TRBJ1-3; the D gene is possibly TRBD1 (6 bases). Germline V gives CDR1 KGHSH, CDR2 LQKENI. V was shortened by 1 base and J by 1 base, with 11 bases between the two germline ends. The CDR3 contains 16 residues.

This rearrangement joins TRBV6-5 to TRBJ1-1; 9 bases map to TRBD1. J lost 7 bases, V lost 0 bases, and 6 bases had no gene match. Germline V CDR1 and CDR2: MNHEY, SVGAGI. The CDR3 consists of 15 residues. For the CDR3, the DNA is TGTGCCAGCAGTTACTCGCGCTGGGACAGGGATGAAGCTTTCTTT. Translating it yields CASSYSRWDRDEAFF.

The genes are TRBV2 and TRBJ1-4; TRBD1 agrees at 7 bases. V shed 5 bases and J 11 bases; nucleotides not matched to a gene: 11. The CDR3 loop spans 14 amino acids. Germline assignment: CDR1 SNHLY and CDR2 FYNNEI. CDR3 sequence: CASSPRTGPGKLFF. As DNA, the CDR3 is TGTGCCAGCAGTCCCAGGACAGGCCCCGGGAAACTGTTTTTT.

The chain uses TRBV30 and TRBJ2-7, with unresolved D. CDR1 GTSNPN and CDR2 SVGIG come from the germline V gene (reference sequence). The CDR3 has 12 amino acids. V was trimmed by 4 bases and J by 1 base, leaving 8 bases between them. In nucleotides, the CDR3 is TGTGCCTGGACTCTAGGATCCTACGAGCAGTACTTC. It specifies CAWTLGSYEQYF.

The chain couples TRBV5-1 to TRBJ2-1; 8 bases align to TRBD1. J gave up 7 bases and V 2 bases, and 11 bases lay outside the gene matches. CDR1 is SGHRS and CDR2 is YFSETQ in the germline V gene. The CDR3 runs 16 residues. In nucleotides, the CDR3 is TGCGCCAGCAGCTTACCGGGGTCAGGGGGCGGGAATGAGCAGTTCTTC. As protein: CASSLPGSGGGNEQFF.